Detailed here is one TCR beta chain. The antigen remains undetermined. This sample includes further DNA sequences coding for the same CDR3. Germline CDR1 is LNHDA and CDR2 is SQIVND (reference sequence). This CDR3 spans 13 amino acids. J gave up 2 bases and V 4 bases, and 0 bases lay outside the gene matches. The data stem from a study of cytomegalovirus exposure and HLA in healthy donors. Findings and limits, study-wide: A reported reduction in N-insertions relative to the approximately 670-donor mean was seen in an Asian-associated ancestry cluster in a later analysis.

The PCR had 60 Vbeta and 13 Jbeta primers. Using immunoSEQ multiplex PCR, the repertoire was profiled, and TCRdb retains in-frame clones only, with some absent. Here the sample spans 180,000 or so clones, around 80% being singletons. This sequence originates from a woman aged 18-29 years in good health and CMV-seronegative. The chain links TRBV19 to TRBJ2-7, with 9 bases matching TRBD2. Input material: PBMCs. CDR3: CASSSGRAYEQYF. For the CDR3, the DNA is TGTGCCAGTAGTAGCGGGAGGGCCTACGAGCAGTACTTC.